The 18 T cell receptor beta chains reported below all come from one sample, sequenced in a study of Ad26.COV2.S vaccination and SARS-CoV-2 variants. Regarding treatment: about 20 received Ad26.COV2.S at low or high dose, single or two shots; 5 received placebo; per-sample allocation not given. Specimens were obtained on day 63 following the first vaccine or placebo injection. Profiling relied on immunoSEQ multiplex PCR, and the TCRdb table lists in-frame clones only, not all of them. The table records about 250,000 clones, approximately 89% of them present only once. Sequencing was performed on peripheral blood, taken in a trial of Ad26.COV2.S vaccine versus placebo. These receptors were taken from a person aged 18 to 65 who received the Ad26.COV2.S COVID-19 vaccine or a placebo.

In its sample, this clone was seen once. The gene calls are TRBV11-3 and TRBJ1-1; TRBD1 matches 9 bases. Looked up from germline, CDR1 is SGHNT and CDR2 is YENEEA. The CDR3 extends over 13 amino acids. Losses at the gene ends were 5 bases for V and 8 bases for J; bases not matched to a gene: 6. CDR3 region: CASSRGQGSEAFF. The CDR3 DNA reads TGTGCCAGCAGCAGGGGACAGGGTAGCGAAGCTTTCTTT.

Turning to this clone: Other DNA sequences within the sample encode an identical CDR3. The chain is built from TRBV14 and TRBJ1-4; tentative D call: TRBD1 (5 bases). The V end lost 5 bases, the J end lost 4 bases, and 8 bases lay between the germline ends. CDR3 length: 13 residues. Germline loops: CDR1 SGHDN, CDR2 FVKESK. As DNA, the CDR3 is TGTGCCAGCAGCGCAGGGCTTAATGAAAAACTGTTTTTT. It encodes CASSAGLNEKLFF.

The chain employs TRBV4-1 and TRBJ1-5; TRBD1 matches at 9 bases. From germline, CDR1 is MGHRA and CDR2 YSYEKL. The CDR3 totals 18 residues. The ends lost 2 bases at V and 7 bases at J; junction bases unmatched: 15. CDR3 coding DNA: TGCGCCAGCAGCCAAAATTCACAGGGGGCTCGTATAGGACAGCCCCAGCATTTT. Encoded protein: CASSQNSQGARIGQPQHF.

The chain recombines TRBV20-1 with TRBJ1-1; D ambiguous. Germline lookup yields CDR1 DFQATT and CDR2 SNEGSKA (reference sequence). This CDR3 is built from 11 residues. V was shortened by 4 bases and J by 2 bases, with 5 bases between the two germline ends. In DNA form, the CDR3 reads TGCAGTGCTATTACCAACACTGAAGCTTTCTTT. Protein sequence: CSAITNTEAFF.

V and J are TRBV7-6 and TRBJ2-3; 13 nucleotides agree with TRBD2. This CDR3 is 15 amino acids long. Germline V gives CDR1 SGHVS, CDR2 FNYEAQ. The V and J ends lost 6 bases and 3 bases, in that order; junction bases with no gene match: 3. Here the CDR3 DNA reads TGTGCCAGCAGACAACTAGCGGGGGGGACAGATACGCAGTATTTT. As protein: CASRQLAGGTDTQYF.

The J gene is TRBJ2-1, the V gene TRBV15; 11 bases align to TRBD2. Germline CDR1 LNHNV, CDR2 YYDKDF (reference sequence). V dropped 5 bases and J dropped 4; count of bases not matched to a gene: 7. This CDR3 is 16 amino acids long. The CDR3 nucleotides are TGTGCCACCAGCGTCCTGACTAGCGGGAAGTACAATGAGCAGTTCTTC. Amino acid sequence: CATSVLTSGKYNEQFF.

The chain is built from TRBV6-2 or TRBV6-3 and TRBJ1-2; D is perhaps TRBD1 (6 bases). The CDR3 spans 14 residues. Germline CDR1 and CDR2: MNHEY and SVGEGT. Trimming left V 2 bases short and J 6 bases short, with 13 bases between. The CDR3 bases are TGTGCCAGCAGTTACGGGGGGACACCGAATGGCTACACCTTC. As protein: CASSYGGTPNGYTF.

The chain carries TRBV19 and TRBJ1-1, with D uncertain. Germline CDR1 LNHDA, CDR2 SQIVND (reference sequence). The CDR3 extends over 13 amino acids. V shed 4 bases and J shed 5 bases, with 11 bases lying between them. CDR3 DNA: TGTGCCAGTAGTACAGCCGGGGAGACTGAAGCTTTCTTT. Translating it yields CASSTAGETEAFF.

The CDR3 DNA follows: TGTGCCAGCAGCTTAACCTCGACTAGCGGGGAGCAGTTCTTC. Residues: CASSLTSTSGEQFF. V usage is TRBV7-2 and J usage is TRBJ2-1; 10 nucleotides match TRBD2. The germline V gene has CDR1 SGHTA and CDR2 FQGNSA. The CDR3 loop spans 14 amino acids. Losses at the gene ends were 2 bases for V and 10 bases for J; bases not matched to a gene: 5.

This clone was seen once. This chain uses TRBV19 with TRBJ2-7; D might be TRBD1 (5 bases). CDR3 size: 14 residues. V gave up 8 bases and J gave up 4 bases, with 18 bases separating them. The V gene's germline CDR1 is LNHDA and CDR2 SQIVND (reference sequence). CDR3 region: CASSDTHPLYEQYF. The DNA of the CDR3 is TGTGCCAGTTCGGACACGCACCCCCTTTACGAGCAGTACTTC.

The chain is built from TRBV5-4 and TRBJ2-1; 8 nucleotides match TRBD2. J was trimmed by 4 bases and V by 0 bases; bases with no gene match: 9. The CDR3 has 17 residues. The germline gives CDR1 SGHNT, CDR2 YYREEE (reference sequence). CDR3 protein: CASSLGHTGTRYNEQFF. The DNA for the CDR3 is TGTGCCAGCAGCTTGGGCCACACCGGGACTAGGTACAATGAGCAGTTCTTC. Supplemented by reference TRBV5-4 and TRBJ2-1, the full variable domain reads ETGVTQSPTHLIKTRGQQVTLRCSSQSGHNTVSWYQQALGQGPQFIFQYYREEENGRGNFPPRFSGLQFPNYSSELNVNALELDDSALYLCASSLGHTGTRYNEQFFGPGTRLTVL.

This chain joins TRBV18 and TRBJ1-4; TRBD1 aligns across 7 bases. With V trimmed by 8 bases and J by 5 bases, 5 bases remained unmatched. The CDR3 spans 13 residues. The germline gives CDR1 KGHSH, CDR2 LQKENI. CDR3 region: CASTGTVNEKLFF. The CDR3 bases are TGTGCCAGCACCGGGACAGTGAATGAAAAACTGTTTTTT.

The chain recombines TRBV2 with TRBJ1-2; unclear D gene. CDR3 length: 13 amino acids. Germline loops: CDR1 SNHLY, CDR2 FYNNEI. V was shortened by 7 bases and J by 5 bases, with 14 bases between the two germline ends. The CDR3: CASNALGYYGYTF. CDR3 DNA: TGTGCCAGCAACGCACTGGGGTATTATGGCTACACCTTC.

DNA of the CDR3: TGTGCCAGTAAGCGAGTAACTTCAGGGGAGTACTATGGCTACACCTTC. It translates to CASKRVTSGEYYGYTF. The chain carries TRBV19 and TRBJ1-2, with a tentative D call TRBD1 (6 bases). Trimming cost V 7 bases and J 3 bases, with 21 bases left between them. The CDR3 length is 16 residues. Germline V gene sequence: CDR1 LNHDA, CDR2 SQIVND (reference sequence).

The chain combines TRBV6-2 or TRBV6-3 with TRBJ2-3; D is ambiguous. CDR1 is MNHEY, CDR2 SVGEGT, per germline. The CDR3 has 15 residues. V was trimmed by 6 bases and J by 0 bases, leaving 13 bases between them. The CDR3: CASSSITSSTDTQYF. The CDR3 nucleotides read TGTGCCAGCAGCTCTATCACCTCTAGCACAGATACGCAGTATTTT.

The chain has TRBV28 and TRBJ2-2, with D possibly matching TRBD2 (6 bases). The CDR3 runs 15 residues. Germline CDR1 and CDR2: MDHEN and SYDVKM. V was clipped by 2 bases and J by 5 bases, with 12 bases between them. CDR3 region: CASSLGGFETGELFF. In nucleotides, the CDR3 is TGTGCCAGCAGTTTAGGAGGGTTTGAAACCGGGGAGCTGTTTTTT.

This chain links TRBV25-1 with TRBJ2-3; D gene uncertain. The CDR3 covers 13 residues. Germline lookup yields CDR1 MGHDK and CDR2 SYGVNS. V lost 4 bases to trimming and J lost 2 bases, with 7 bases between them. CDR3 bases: TGTGCCAGCAGTGTACCGTCCACAGATACGCAGTATTTT. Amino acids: CASSVPSTDTQYF.

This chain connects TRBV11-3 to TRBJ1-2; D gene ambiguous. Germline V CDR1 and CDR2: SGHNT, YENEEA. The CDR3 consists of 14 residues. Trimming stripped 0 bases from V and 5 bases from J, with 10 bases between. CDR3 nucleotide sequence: TGTGCCAGCAGCTTAGATGACCCCAGTTATGGCTACACCTTC. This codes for CASSLDDPSYGYTF.